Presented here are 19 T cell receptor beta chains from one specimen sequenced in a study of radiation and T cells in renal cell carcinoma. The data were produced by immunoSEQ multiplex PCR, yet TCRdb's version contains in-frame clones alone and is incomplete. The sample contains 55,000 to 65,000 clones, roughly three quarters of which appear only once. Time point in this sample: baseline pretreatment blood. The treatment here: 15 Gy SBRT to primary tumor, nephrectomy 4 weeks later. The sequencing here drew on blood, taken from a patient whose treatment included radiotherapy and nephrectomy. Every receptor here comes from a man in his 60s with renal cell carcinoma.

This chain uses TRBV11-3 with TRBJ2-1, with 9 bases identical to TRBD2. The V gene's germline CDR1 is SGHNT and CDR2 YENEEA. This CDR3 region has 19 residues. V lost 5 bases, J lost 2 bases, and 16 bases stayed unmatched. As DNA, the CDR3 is TGTGCCAGCAGCCCCCCAGGGACGGCGGGAGGGGGCGCCTACAATGAGCAGTTCTTC. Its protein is CASSPPGTAGGGAYNEQFF. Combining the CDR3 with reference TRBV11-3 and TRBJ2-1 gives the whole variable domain EAGVVQSPRYKIIEKKQPVAFWCNPISGHNTLYWYLQNLGQGPELLIRYENEEAVDDSQLPKDRFSAERLKGVDSTLKIQPAELGDSAVYLCASSPPGTAGGGAYNEQFFGPGTRLTVL.

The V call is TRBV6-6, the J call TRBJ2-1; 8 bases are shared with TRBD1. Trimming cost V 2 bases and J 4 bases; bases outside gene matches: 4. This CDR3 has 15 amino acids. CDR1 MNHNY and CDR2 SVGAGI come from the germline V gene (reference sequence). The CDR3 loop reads CASSYLGQGYNEQFF. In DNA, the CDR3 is TGTGCCAGCAGTTACCTAGGACAGGGTTACAATGAGCAGTTCTTC.

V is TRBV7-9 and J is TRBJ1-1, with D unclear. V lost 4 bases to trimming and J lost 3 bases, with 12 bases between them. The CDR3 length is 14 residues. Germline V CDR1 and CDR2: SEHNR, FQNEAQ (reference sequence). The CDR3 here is CASSSSEEDTEAFF. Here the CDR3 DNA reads TGTGCCAGCAGCTCTTCAGAGGAGGACACTGAAGCTTTCTTT.

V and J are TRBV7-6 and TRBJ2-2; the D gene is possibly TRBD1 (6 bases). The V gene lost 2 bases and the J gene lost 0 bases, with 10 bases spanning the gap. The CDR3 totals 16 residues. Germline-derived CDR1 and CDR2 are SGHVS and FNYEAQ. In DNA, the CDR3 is TGTGCCAGCAGCTTACAAACAGGGTCGAACACCGGGGAGCTGTTTTTT. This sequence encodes CASSLQTGSNTGELFF.

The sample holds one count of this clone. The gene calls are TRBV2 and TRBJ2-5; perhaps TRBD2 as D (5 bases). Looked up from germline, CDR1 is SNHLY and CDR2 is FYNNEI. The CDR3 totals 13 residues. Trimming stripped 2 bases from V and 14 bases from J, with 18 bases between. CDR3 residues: CASSETGWTPRYF. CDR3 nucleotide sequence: TGTGCCAGCAGTGAAACGGGTTGGACTCCCCGTTACTTC. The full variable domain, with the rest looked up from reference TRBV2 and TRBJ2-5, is EPEVTQTPSHQVTQMGQEVILRCVPISNHLYFYWYRQILGQKVEFLVSFYNNEISEKSEIFDDQFSVERPDGSNFTLKIRSTKLEDSAMYFCASSETGWTPRYFGPGTRLLVL.

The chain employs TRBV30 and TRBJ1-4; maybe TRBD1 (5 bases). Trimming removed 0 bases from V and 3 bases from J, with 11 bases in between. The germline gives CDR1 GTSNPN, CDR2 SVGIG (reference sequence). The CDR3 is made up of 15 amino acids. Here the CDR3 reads CAWSVLGEANEKLFF. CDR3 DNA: TGTGCCTGGAGTGTGCTGGGGGAGGCTAATGAAAAACTGTTTTTT.

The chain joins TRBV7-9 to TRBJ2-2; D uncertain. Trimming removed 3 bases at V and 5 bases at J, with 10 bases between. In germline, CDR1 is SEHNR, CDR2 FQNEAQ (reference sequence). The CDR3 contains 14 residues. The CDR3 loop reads CASSLNSDTGELFF. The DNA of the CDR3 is TGTGCCAGCAGCTTGAACAGTGATACCGGGGAGCTGTTTTTT.

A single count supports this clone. The CDR3 spells CASSPTLAGTVSRQYV. CDR3 sequence (DNA): TGTGCCAGCAGCCCCACCCTAGCGGGAACAGTTTCGAGGCAGTACGTC. J is TRBJ2-7 and V is TRBV7-8; 9 nucleotides agree with TRBD2. J gave up 9 bases and V 5 bases, and 17 bases lay outside the gene matches. From germline, CDR1 is SGHVS and CDR2 FQNEAQ. The CDR3 length is 16 residues.

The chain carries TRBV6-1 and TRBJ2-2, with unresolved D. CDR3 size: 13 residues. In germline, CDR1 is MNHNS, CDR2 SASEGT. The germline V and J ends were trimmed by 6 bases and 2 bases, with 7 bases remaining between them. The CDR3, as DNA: TGTGCCAGCAGACAGACAAACACCGGGGAGCTGTTTTTT. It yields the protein CASRQTNTGELFF.

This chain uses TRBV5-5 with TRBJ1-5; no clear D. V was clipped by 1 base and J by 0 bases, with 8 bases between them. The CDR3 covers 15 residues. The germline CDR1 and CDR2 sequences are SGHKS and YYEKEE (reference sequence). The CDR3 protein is CASSLLPYSNQPQHF. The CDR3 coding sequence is TGTGCCAGCAGCTTGTTACCGTATAGCAATCAGCCCCAGCATTTT.

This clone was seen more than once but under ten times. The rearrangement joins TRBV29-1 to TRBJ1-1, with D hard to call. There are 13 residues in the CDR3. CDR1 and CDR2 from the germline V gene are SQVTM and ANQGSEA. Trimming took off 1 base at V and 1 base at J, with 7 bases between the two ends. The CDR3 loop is CSVEGLANTEAFF. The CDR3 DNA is TGCAGCGTTGAAGGGCTCGCGAACACTGAAGCTTTCTTT.

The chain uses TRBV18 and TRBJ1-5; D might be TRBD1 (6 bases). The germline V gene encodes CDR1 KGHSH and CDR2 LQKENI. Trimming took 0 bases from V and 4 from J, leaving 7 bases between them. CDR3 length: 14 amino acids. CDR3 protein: CASSPPDRNQPQHF. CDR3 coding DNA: TGTGCCAGCTCACCACCCGACAGGAATCAGCCCCAGCATTTT.

For the CDR3, the DNA is TGTGCCAGCAGCTCGGACAGGGGCAATCAGCCCCAGCATTTT. This codes for CASSSDRGNQPQHF. The V call is TRBV6-6, the J call TRBJ1-5; 8 bases agree with TRBD1. The CDR3 spans 14 residues. From germline, CDR1 is MNHNY and CDR2 SVGAGI (reference sequence). With 6 bases clipped from V and 2 bases from J, the junction kept 3 bases outside the gene matches.

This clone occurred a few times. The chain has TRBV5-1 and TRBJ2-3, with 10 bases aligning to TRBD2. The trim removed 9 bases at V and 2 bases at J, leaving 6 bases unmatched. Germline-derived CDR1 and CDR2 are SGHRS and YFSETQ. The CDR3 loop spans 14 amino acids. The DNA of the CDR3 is TGCGCCACTACTAGCGGGGACTTCACAGATACGCAGTATTTT. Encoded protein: CATTSGDFTDTQYF. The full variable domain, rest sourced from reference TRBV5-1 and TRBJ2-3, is KAGVTQTPRYLIKTRGQQVTLSCSPISGHRSVSWYQQTPGQGLQFLFEYFSETQRNKGNFPGRFSGRQFSNSRSEMNVSTLELGDSALYLCATTSGDFTDTQYFGPGTRLTVL.

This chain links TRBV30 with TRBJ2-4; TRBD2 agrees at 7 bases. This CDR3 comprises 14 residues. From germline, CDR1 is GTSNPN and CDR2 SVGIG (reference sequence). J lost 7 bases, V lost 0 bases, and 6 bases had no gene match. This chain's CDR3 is CAWSVGRRGNIQYF. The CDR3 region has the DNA TGTGCCTGGAGTGTAGGGAGGCGGGGGAACATTCAGTACTTC.

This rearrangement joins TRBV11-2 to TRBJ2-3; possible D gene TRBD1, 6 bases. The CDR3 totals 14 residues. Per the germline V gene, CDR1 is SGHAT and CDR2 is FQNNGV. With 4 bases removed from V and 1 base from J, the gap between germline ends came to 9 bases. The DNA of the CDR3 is TGTGCCAGCAGCTCCTACAGGGGCACAGATACGCAGTATTTT. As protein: CASSSYRGTDTQYF.

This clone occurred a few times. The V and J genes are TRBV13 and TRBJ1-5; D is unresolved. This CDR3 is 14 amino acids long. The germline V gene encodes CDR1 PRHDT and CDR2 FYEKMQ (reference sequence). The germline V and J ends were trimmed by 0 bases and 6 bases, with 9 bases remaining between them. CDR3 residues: CASSLGGSIQPQHF. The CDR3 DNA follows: TGTGCCAGCAGCTTAGGGGGATCGATTCAGCCCCAGCATTTT.

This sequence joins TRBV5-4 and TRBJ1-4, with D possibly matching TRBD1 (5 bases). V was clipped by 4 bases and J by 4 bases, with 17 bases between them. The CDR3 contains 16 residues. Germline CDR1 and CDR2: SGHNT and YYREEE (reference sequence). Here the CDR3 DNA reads TGTGCCAGCAGCCCCTCGCGGGGGGTCGGTAATGAAAAACTGTTTTTT. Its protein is CASSPSRGVGNEKLFF.

For the CDR3, the DNA is TGTGCCAGCAGCCTGGCGGTGGGCACTGAAGCTTTCTTT. Its translation is CASSLAVGTEAFF. This chain joins TRBV14 and TRBJ1-1; the D is unclear. The germline V and J ends were trimmed by 4 bases and 4 bases, with 10 bases remaining between them. The CDR3 runs to 13 residues. The germline V gene has CDR1 SGHDN and CDR2 FVKESK.